This paragraph reports one T cell receptor (beta chain). Its antigen is undetermined. The data derive from a study of T cell responses to AZD1222 COVID-19 vaccine. General study results and limits: Mostly white British, mostly female donors; authors suggested clonal diversity may be underestimated. Mapped onto spike, vaccine-associated CD4 TCRs spanned it and were dominant at 160-218 and 743-854.

V shed 0 bases and J 4 bases; nucleotides not matched to a gene: 9. Germline V gives CDR1 SGHRS, CDR2 YFSETQ. The CDR3 is 17 residues long. Assay used: immunoSEQ multiplex PCR; TCRdb lists only in-frame clones, some missing. The sample includes approximately 100,000 clones, about 88% of them seen just once. The sequence came from an adult in good health. The chain combines TRBV5-1 with TRBJ1-4; 7 bases align to TRBD1. The input for sequencing was peripheral blood, taken on day 0 of AZD1222 vaccination. The CDR3 nucleotides read TGCGCCAGCAGCTTGGGGGCCGGGGGACAGCTTAATGAAAAACTGTTTTTT. Its protein product is CASSLGAGGQLNEKLFF.